The clone carrying this T cell receptor (beta chain) was picked up a small number of times. RNA transcripts provided the source from which TCR beta CDR3 regions were amplified. TCR CDR3 regions were first amplified by RT-PCR with HTBI primers. TCRdb reprocessed the multiplex PCR reads via MiXCR and lists one record per CDR3 protein. Of some 210,000 distinct CDR3 sequences in the sample, approximately 17% are singletons; the top ten hold approximately 50%. V gave up 5 bases and J gave up 9 bases; unmatched junction bases: 6. The CDR3 length is 13 residues. CDR1 SGHTA and CDR2 FQGNSA come from the germline V gene. This specimen comes from a study of T cells in Graves' hyperthyroidism and ophthalmopathy. Graves' hyperthyroidism showing no ophthalmopathy progression within 18 months was considered stable. PBMCs were derived from roughly 9.6 ml fresh peripheral blood.

The sequenced material came from blood. This chain connects TRBV7-2 to TRBJ2-1; 8 bases are a match to TRBD1. The receptor comes from a man aged 50 to 60 with Graves' hyperthyroidism. CDR3 region: CASSPDRDSEQFF. The CDR3 DNA sequence: TGTGCCAGCAGCCCGGACAGGGATAGTGAGCAGTTCTTC.